This TCR beta chain was obtained from a study of technical replicates of blood from a handful of donors. Generated by immunoSEQ multiplex PCR, the TCRdb table keeps only in-frame clones and is missing some. The data hold 55,000 to 75,000 clones, with 94% observed a single time. The trim removed 4 bases at V and 6 bases at J, leaving 6 bases unmatched. The length of the CDR3 is 14 residues. Germline V gene data show CDR1 as MNHNS and CDR2 as SASEGT. The V call is TRBV6-1, the J call TRBJ1-5; 7 bases fit TRBD1. Sequencing was performed on T cells isolated from PBMCs. The TCR sequence derives from a human donor in good health. CDR3: CASSANRGSQPQHF. In DNA, the CDR3 is TGTGCCAGCAGTGCCAACAGGGGAAGTCAGCCCCAGCATTTT.